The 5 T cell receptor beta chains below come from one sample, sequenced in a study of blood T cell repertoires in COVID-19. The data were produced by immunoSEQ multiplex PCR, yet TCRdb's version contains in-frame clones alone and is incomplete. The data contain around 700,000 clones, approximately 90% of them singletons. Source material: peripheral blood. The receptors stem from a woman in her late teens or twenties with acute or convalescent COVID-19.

CDR3 nucleotide sequence: TGTGCCAGTAGTACCGGGACAGGGGGCCTTTCTGGAAACACCATATATTTT. Its translation is CASSTGTGGLSGNTIYF. The gene calls are TRBV19 and TRBJ1-3, with 12 nucleotides matching TRBD1. There are 17 residues in the CDR3. Per the germline V gene, CDR1 is LNHDA and CDR2 is SQIVND (reference sequence). V was pared by 4 bases and J by 1 base, with 5 bases of the junction left unmatched.

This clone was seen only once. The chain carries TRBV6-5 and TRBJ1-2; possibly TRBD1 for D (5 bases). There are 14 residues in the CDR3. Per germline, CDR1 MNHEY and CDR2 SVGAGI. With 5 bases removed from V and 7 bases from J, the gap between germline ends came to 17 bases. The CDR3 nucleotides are TGTGCCAGCAGTCCGTTCGGGGGGATAGGTGGCTACACCTTC. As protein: CASSPFGGIGGYTF.

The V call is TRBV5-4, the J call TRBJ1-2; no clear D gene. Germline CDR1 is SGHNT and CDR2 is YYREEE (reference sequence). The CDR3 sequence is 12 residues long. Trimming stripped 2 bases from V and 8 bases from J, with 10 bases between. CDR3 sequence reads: CASSLEGWGYTF. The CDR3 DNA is TGTGCCAGCAGCTTAGAGGGTTGGGGCTACACCTTC.

The CDR3 reads CASSPGTLGEQYF. CDR3 nucleotide sequence: TGTGCCAGCAGTCCCGGGACTCTAGGCGAGCAGTACTTC. The chain employs TRBV27 and TRBJ2-7, with a weak D call TRBD2 (6 bases). Per germline, CDR1 MNHEY and CDR2 SMNVEV (reference sequence). The CDR3 extends over 13 amino acids. Trimming pared 5 bases from V and 6 bases from J, leaving 14 bases between.

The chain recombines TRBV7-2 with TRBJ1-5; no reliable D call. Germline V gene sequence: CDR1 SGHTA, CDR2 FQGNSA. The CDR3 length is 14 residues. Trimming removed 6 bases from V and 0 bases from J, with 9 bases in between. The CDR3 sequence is CASSWLASNQPQHF. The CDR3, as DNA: TGTGCCAGCAGTTGGCTTGCTAGCAATCAGCCCCAGCATTTT.